The 15 T cell receptor beta chains in this list originate from one sample, sequenced in a study of cytomegalovirus exposure and HLA in healthy donors. The PCR employed 60 Vbeta primers together with 13 Jbeta primers. The data were produced by immunoSEQ multiplex PCR, yet TCRdb's version contains in-frame clones alone and is incomplete. The table records 150,000 or so clones, around four fifths of them present only once. Material: PBMCs. These TCRs come from a man in his fifties in good health and CMV-seropositive.

This CDR3 is CASSVVLTGELFF. The CDR3 nucleotides are TGTGCCAGCAGCGTAGTTCTTACCGGGGAGCTGTTTTTT. The chain links TRBV9 to TRBJ2-2; D is uncertain. The CDR3 extends over 13 amino acids. The V gene's germline CDR1 is SGDLS and CDR2 YYNGEE. The V gene lost 0 bases and the J gene lost 5 bases, with 5 bases spanning the gap.

DNA for the CDR3: TGCGCCAGCAGCCAAGATCGACAGGGGGGCTTCAACGAGCAGTACTTC. Residues: CASSQDRQGGFNEQYF. The J gene is TRBJ2-7, the V gene TRBV4-1, with 9 positions matching TRBD1. CDR1 and CDR2 (germline): MGHRA, YSYEKL. The V and J ends lost 0 bases and 5 bases, in that order; junction bases with no gene match: 8. The CDR3 is 16 residues long.

The genes are TRBV4-3 and TRBJ2-1; 8 bases map to TRBD1. In germline, CDR1 is LGHNA, CDR2 YSLEER. The CDR3 loop spans 15 amino acids. J gave up 4 bases and V 0 bases, and 2 bases lay outside the gene matches. The CDR3 DNA follows: TGCGCCAGCAGCCAAGAGGACAGGGAGTACAATGAGCAGTTCTTC. This codes for CASSQEDREYNEQFF.

The chain is built from TRBV2 and TRBJ1-2, with TRBD1 matching 7 bases. The germline gives CDR1 SNHLY, CDR2 FYNNEI. Trimming cost V 0 bases and J 2 bases; bases outside gene matches: 3. The CDR3 is 15 amino acids. The CDR3 sequence: CASSEAQGGNYGYTF. CDR3 nucleotides: TGTGCCAGCAGTGAAGCTCAGGGGGGCAACTATGGCTACACCTTC.

The CDR3 loop reads CASSVTSGGYNEQFF. CDR3 bases: TGTGCCAGCAGCGTTACTAGCGGGGGATACAATGAGCAGTTCTTC. V is TRBV7-6 and J is TRBJ2-1; TRBD2 matches at 11 bases. This CDR3 is 15 amino acids long. The trim removed 5 bases at V and 4 bases at J, leaving 4 bases unmatched. Germline loops: CDR1 SGHVS, CDR2 FNYEAQ.

This chain links TRBV5-8 with TRBJ2-7; TRBD2 matches at 8 bases. Germline values: CDR1 SGHTS, CDR2 YDEGEE. The V segment lost 0 bases and the J segment 3 bases; nucleotides outside the gene matches: 2. The CDR3 is made up of 14 amino acids. In DNA, the CDR3 is TGTGCCAGCAGCTTGGTTCTAGCGGGCTACGAGCAGTACTTC. It encodes CASSLVLAGYEQYF.

The chain is built from TRBV27 and TRBJ2-2; D gene uncertain. Germline loops: CDR1 MNHEY, CDR2 SMNVEV (reference sequence). Trimming cost V 2 bases and J 5 bases, with 6 bases left between them. CDR3 length equals 13 residues. For the CDR3, the DNA is TGTGCCAGCAGTTTAACGACAACCGGGGAGCTGTTTTTT. It codes for CASSLTTTGELFF.

Of note for this clone: Other DNA sequences from this sample encode an identical CDR3 as well. The chain combines TRBV5-1 with TRBJ2-5; 7 nucleotides align to TRBD2. From germline, CDR1 is SGHRS and CDR2 YFSETQ. There are 15 residues in the CDR3. The junction had 3 bases not matched to a gene; V was cut back by 0 bases and J by 1 base. The CDR3 loop is CASSLGTGGQETQYF. In nucleotides, the CDR3 is TGCGCCAGCAGCTTGGGTACGGGAGGCCAAGAGACCCAGTACTTC.

This rearrangement joins TRBV6-5 to TRBJ1-1; weak D call: TRBD1 (5 bases). Germline CDR1 and CDR2: MNHEY and SVGAGI. Trimming shortened V by 0 bases and J by 3 bases, and 11 bases separated the two germline ends. The length of the CDR3 is 15 residues. CDR3 loop: CASSYSTAGDTEAFF. CDR3 coding DNA: TGTGCCAGCAGTTACTCGACGGCGGGGGACACTGAAGCTTTCTTT.

CDR3 DNA sequence: TGCGCCAGCAGCTTGGACAGGGGAATCACCTACGAGCAGTACTTC. It is translated as CASSLDRGITYEQYF. This chain connects TRBV5-1 to TRBJ2-5; 7 nucleotides line up with TRBD1. The J call may be wrong; the DNA end is better matched by TRBJ2-7. The CDR3 length is 15 residues. In germline, CDR1 is SGHRS, CDR2 YFSETQ.

The chain uses TRBV18 and TRBJ1-5; 7 nucleotides line up with TRBD1. The CDR3 runs to 15 residues. Germline-derived CDR1 and CDR2 are KGHSH and LQKENI. V lost 5 bases to trimming and J lost 10 bases; unmatched junction nucleotides: 14. CDR3 DNA: TGTGCCAGCTCATTTGGACAGGCCACACAGGAACCCCAGCATTTT. Translated, it gives CASSFGQATQEPQHF.

The CDR3 is CASSFAQRGFGYTF. The CDR3 region has the DNA TGTGCCAGCAGTTTCGCCCAAAGGGGATTTGGCTACACCTTC. This chain links TRBV27 with TRBJ1-2; tentative D call: TRBD1 (5 bases). Germline V CDR1 and CDR2: MNHEY, SMNVEV (reference sequence). V was clipped by 3 bases and J by 7 bases, with 15 bases between them. This CDR3 has 14 amino acids.

J is TRBJ2-2 and V is TRBV6-1; TRBD2 matches at 9 bases. This CDR3 comprises 17 residues. With V trimmed by 2 bases and J by 6 bases, 10 bases remained unmatched. Germline CDR1 and CDR2: MNHNS and SASEGT. The DNA for the CDR3 is TGTGCCAGCAGTGAACGAGCGGGAGGCCCCTTTTCCGGGGAGCTGTTTTTT. Protein sequence: CASSERAGGPFSGELFF.

The V gene is TRBV5-1, the J gene TRBJ2-3; 12 nucleotides align to TRBD2. CDR1 is SGHRS, CDR2 YFSETQ, per germline. This CDR3 is 16 amino acids long. Trimming cost V 1 base and J 5 bases; bases outside gene matches: 5. CDR3 protein: CASSLTSGGTGDTQYF. The CDR3 coding sequence is TGCGCCAGCAGCTTGACTAGCGGGGGGACGGGAGATACGCAGTATTTT.

The chain joins TRBV4-2 to TRBJ1-3, with D possibly being TRBD1 (6 bases). Per the germline V gene, CDR1 is LGHNA and CDR2 is YNFKEQ. The CDR3 runs 17 residues. V lost 6 bases to trimming and J lost 0 bases, with 18 bases between them. CDR3 in amino acids: CASSGGRGRGSGNTIYF. The DNA of the CDR3 is TGTGCCAGCAGTGGCGGAAGGGGCAGGGGCTCTGGAAACACCATATATTTT.